The 19 T cell receptor beta chains listed next were all sequenced from one sample in a study of blood T cell dynamics during melanoma immunotherapy (dated by TCRdb to 2020 to 2021). The label giving this sample's time point can be read as: week 3, after first cycle of checkpoint inhibitor. The library came from the immunoSEQ multiplex PCR assay. In TCRdb, the immuneACCESS table is reduced to in-frame sequences with V and J assigned. These tables do not hold every clone; where another copy was compared, an unresolved V gene accounts for under half, and the others remain unexplained. Here the sample has 10,000 to 13,000 clones; roughly 83% occur a single time. The top ten constitute approximately 15% of the sample. The sample was blood, taken from a patient treated with checkpoint blockade. The receptor set was obtained from a human donor with melanoma.

The genes are TRBV5-4 and TRBJ1-3; D is unresolved. CDR1 is SGHNT, CDR2 YYREEE, per germline (reference sequence). Between the trimmed V and J ends, which lost 0 bases and 4 bases, there was a span of 2 bases. The CDR3 has 12 amino acids. As DNA, the CDR3 is TGTGCCAGCAGCTTGGGGGGAAACACCATATATTTT. Its protein product is CASSLGGNTIYF.

The V gene is TRBV19, the J gene TRBJ2-1; D remains unclear. CDR3 size: 15 residues. V lost 4 bases and J lost 0, with 10 bases in between. Germline V gene lookup returns CDR1 LNHDA and CDR2 SQIVND (reference sequence). Here the CDR3 reads CASSTHPSSYNEQFF. The CDR3, as DNA: TGTGCCAGTAGTACACACCCGAGCTCCTACAATGAGCAGTTCTTC.

The chain links TRBV18 to TRBJ1-5; D might be TRBD1 (5 bases). Germline V gene sequence: CDR1 KGHSH, CDR2 LQKENI. This CDR3 spans 15 amino acids. Trimming pared 5 bases from V and 6 bases from J, leaving 17 bases between. This CDR3 reads CASSTDQGIGQPQHF. The CDR3 coding sequence is TGTGCCAGCTCAACCGACCAGGGAATTGGTCAGCCCCAGCATTTT.

The gene calls are TRBV7-2 and TRBJ1-6, with D perhaps TRBD1 (6 bases). V dropped 2 bases and J dropped 5 bases, with 13 bases sitting between them. From germline, CDR1 is SGHTA and CDR2 FQGNSA. The CDR3 runs to 16 residues. The CDR3 sequence is CASSLRGGGNNSPLHF. The CDR3 region has the DNA TGTGCCAGCAGCTTAAGGGGGGGCGGAAATAATTCACCCCTCCACTTT.

The chain couples TRBV28 to TRBJ1-5; the match to TRBD1 covers 9 bases. Trimming took 1 base from V and 6 from J; bases not matched to a gene: 7. Per the germline V gene, CDR1 is MDHEN and CDR2 is SYDVKM. The CDR3 has 16 residues. CDR3 amino acids: CASSLFLTGGVQPQHF. The CDR3 DNA follows: TGTGCCAGCAGTTTATTCCTGACAGGGGGAGTTCAGCCCCAGCATTTT. Complete variable domain (other parts from reference TRBV28 and TRBJ1-5): DVKVTQSSRYLVKRTGEKVFLECVQDMDHENMFWYRQDPGLGLRLIYFSYDVKMKEKGDIPEGYSVSREKKERFSLILESASTNQTSMYLCASSLFLTGGVQPQHFGDGTRLSIL.

This clone was detected a few times. The CDR3 here is CASSANGFNYGYTF. The CDR3 nucleotides read TGTGCCAGCAGCGCTAATGGGTTCAACTATGGCTACACCTTC. The chain links TRBV27 to TRBJ1-2, with D unresolved. The CDR3 totals 14 residues. CDR1 and CDR2 (germline): MNHEY, SMNVEV (reference sequence). V was clipped by 6 bases and J by 2 bases, with 13 bases between them.

The chain recombines TRBV2 with TRBJ2-3; D remains ambiguous. CDR3 length: 14 residues. The V end lost 6 bases, the J end lost 2 bases, and 12 bases lay between the germline ends. Germline V gene data show CDR1 as SNHLY and CDR2 as FYNNEI. This CDR3 is CASRAGIVTDTQYF. CDR3 DNA sequence: TGTGCCAGCAGGGCCGGTATCGTCACAGATACGCAGTATTTT.

The chain carries TRBV28 and TRBJ2-7, with D perhaps TRBD1 (6 bases). The V end was cut by 5 bases, the J end by 1 base, with 12 bases between. Germline V gene data show CDR1 as MDHEN and CDR2 as SYDVKM. The CDR3 is 14 residues long. The DNA for the CDR3 is TGTGCCAGCAGTAACGGACAGAGTTCCTACGAGCAGTACTTC. This translates into CASSNGQSSYEQYF. The full variable domain, rest sourced from reference TRBV28 and TRBJ2-7, is DVKVTQSSRYLVKRTGEKVFLECVQDMDHENMFWYRQDPGLGLRLIYFSYDVKMKEKGDIPEGYSVSREKKERFSLILESASTNQTSMYLCASSNGQSSYEQYFGPGTRLTVT.

The chain couples TRBV7-8 to TRBJ2-2, with D uncertain. V was clipped by 5 bases and J by 6 bases, with 7 bases between them. Germline loops: CDR1 SGHVS, CDR2 FQNEAQ. The CDR3 sequence is 12 residues long. The CDR3: CASSLFAGELFF. The CDR3 DNA reads as TGTGCCAGCAGCCTATTCGCCGGGGAGCTGTTTTTT.

The V gene is TRBV7-9, the J gene TRBJ1-1; D perhaps matches TRBD1 (5 bases). Trimming left V 1 base short and J 0 bases short, with 12 bases between. The germline gives CDR1 SEHNR, CDR2 FQNEAQ (reference sequence). CDR3 length: 16 amino acids. This chain's CDR3 is CASSLVGGDLNTEAFF. CDR3 bases: TGTGCCAGCAGCTTAGTGGGAGGGGACTTGAACACTGAAGCTTTCTTT. Based on the CDR3 plus reference TRBV7-9 and TRBJ1-1, the full variable domain is DTGVSQNPRHKITKRGQNVTFRCDPISEHNRLYWYRQTLGQGPEFLTYFQNEAQLEKSRLLSDRFSAERPKGSFSTLEIQRTEQGDSAMYLCASSLVGGDLNTEAFFGQGTRLTVV.

The V and J genes are TRBV10-1 and TRBJ1-2; the match to TRBD1 covers 9 bases. Germline CDR1 reads WNHNN; CDR2 reads SYGVQD (reference sequence). Trimming at V came to 4 bases and at J to 5 bases, leaving 2 bases not matched to a gene. This CDR3 has 13 amino acids. This chain's CDR3 is CASSGTGEYGYTF. CDR3 in DNA: TGCGCCAGCAGTGGGACAGGGGAGTATGGCTACACCTTC.

The chain has TRBV19 and TRBJ2-7, with a tentative D call TRBD2 (6 bases). Trimming pared 7 bases from V and 0 bases from J, leaving 13 bases between. Germline V gene sequence: CDR1 LNHDA, CDR2 SQIVND (reference sequence). The CDR3 consists of 14 residues. Here the CDR3 reads CASKEGRSSYEQYF. The CDR3 nucleotides are TGTGCCAGTAAAGAAGGGAGGAGCTCCTACGAGCAGTACTTC.

The chain combines TRBV9 with TRBJ1-2; 7 bases map to TRBD1. V dropped 4 bases and J dropped 4; count of bases not matched to a gene: 4. Looked up from germline, CDR1 is SGDLS and CDR2 is YYNGEE. The CDR3 is 13 amino acids. The CDR3 is CASSPQGFYGYTF. As DNA, the CDR3 is TGTGCCAGCAGCCCACAGGGGTTCTATGGCTACACCTTC.

This rearrangement joins TRBV4-3 to TRBJ1-2, with D possibly matching TRBD1 (5 bases). The germline CDR1 and CDR2 sequences are LGHNA and YSLEER. Between the trimmed V and J ends, which lost 0 bases and 3 bases, there was a span of 11 bases. The length of the CDR3 is 15 residues. The CDR3 region is CASSQDLGEYYGYTF. In nucleotides, the CDR3 is TGCGCCAGCAGCCAAGATCTGGGGGAATACTATGGCTACACCTTC.

The chain employs TRBV4-3 and TRBJ1-5; the D gene is possibly TRBD1 (5 bases). The CDR3 is made up of 15 amino acids. The V and J ends lost 1 base and 7 bases respectively, with 14 bases between them. The germline CDR1 and CDR2 sequences are LGHNA and YSLEER. DNA for the CDR3: TGCGCCAGCAGCCAAGTGGTAGGGGTACGGCAGCCCCAGCATTTT. Protein product: CASSQVVGVRQPQHF.

The rearrangement links TRBV29-1 to TRBJ2-2, with D perhaps given as TRBD1 or TRBD2 (5 bases each). The germline gives CDR1 SQVTM, CDR2 ANQGSEA. Trimming took 6 bases from V and 7 from J, leaving 18 bases between them. The CDR3 consists of 14 residues. CDR3 amino acids: CSVGTVGFGGELFF. CDR3 bases: TGCAGCGTGGGGACCGTTGGGTTTGGCGGGGAGCTGTTTTTT.

The table lists this clone with a few counts. The chain recombines TRBV4-3 with TRBJ1-2; no definite D call. Per germline, CDR1 LGHNA and CDR2 YSLEER. Trimming took off 1 base at V and 2 bases at J, with 14 bases between the two ends. This CDR3 region has 16 residues. This CDR3 reads CASSQGPVGSNYGYTF. The CDR3 bases are TGCGCCAGCAGCCAAGGGCCTGTGGGCTCCAACTATGGCTACACCTTC.

This clone is a singleton in its sample. V and J are TRBV11-1 and TRBJ1-5; 12 bases map to TRBD1. Germline CDR1 SGHAT, CDR2 FQDESV (reference sequence). The CDR3 is made up of 15 amino acids. Trimming took 5 bases from V and 5 from J; bases not matched to a gene: 4. The CDR3 nucleotides read TGTGCCAGCAGCCCCGGGACAGGGGGCGATCAGCCCCAGCATTTT. Its translation is CASSPGTGGDQPQHF.

This chain uses TRBV11-1 with TRBJ1-4, with a tentative D call TRBD1 (5 bases). V lost 3 bases and J lost 6, with 11 bases in between. The germline V gene has CDR1 SGHAT and CDR2 FQDESV (reference sequence). There are 14 residues in the CDR3. CDR3 sequence: CASSLGVIDEKLFF. DNA for the CDR3: TGTGCCAGCAGCTTGGGGGTAATAGATGAAAAACTGTTTTTT.